These 5 T cell receptor beta chains originate from one sample sequenced in a study of early T cells in non-severe SARS-CoV-2 infection. TCRdb passed the 5' RACE reads through MiXCR, listing each CDR3 protein once. Found here are 86,000 or so distinct CDR3 sequences, over 5% of them singletons; the top ten hold roughly 7.8%. The sequencing input was whole blood. All receptors come from an adult who was a healthcare worker with PCR-confirmed SARS-CoV-2 infection or an uninfected control (not recorded which).

This clonotype was observed at least ten times. The chain is built from TRBV20-1 and TRBJ2-3; a weak D match, TRBD2 (6 bases). V was cut by 1 base and J by 0 bases, with 14 bases left in between. This CDR3 comprises 16 residues. Germline assignment: CDR1 DFQATT and CDR2 SNEGSKA (reference sequence). CDR3 sequence (DNA): TGCAGTGCTAGAGGGGATTACGGGGGAAGCACAGATACGCAGTATTTT. This translates into CSARGDYGGSTDTQYF.

J is TRBJ2-1 and V is TRBV13; D is perhaps TRBD2 (6 bases). Trimming took 0 bases from V and 8 from J, leaving 14 bases between them. CDR1 and CDR2 from the germline V gene are PRHDT and FYEKMQ (reference sequence). The CDR3 covers 15 residues. CDR3 DNA sequence: TGTGCCAGCAGCTTAGGAGAGGGCGGGACCGATGAGCAGTTCTTC. Translation gives CASSLGEGGTDEQFF.

This chain links TRBV7-9 with TRBJ2-6, with 9 bases aligning to TRBD1. The length of the CDR3 is 15 residues. Germline CDR1 and CDR2: SEHNR and FQNEAQ (reference sequence). V lost 5 bases to trimming and J lost 4 bases; unmatched junction nucleotides: 3. CDR3 in DNA: TGTGCCAGCAGCAAACAGGGGGCCGGGGCCAACGTCCTGACTTTC. Encoded protein: CASSKQGAGANVLTF.

This clonotype was counted ten times or more. The J gene is TRBJ2-2, the V gene TRBV7-2; 9 bases align to TRBD1. The CDR3 loop spans 14 amino acids. The V segment lost 6 bases and the J segment 6 bases; nucleotides outside the gene matches: 5. The germline CDR1 and CDR2 sequences are SGHTA and FQGNSA. In DNA, the CDR3 is TGTGCCAGCAGTTCCACAGGGGGCTCCGGGGAGCTGTTTTTT. The encoded protein is CASSSTGGSGELFF.

In this sample, this clonotype turned up many times. The genes are TRBV19 and TRBJ2-7; 7 positions agree with TRBD2. The germline V gene encodes CDR1 LNHDA and CDR2 SQIVND (reference sequence). The CDR3 is 13 residues long. The CDR3 reads CAPRLACWYEQYF. In DNA form, the CDR3 reads TGTGCACCTCGACTAGCATGTTGGTACGAGCAGTACTTC.